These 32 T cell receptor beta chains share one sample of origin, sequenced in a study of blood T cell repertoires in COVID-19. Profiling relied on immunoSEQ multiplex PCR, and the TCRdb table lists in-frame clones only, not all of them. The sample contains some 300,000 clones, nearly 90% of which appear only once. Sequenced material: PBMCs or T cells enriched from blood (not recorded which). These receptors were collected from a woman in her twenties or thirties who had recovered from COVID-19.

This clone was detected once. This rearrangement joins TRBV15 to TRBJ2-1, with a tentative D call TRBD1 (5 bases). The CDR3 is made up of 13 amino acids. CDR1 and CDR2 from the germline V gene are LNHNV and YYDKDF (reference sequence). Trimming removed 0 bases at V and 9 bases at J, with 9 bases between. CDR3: CATSRDRRGEQFF. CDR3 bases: TGTGCCACCAGCAGAGACCGAAGGGGTGAGCAGTTCTTC.

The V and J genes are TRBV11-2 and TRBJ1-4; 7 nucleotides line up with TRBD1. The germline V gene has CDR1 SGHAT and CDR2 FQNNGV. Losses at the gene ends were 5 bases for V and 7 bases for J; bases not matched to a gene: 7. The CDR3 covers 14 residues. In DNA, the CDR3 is TGTGCCAGCAGCACTCCAGGGGGTGGTGAAAAACTGTTTTTT. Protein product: CASSTPGGGEKLFF.

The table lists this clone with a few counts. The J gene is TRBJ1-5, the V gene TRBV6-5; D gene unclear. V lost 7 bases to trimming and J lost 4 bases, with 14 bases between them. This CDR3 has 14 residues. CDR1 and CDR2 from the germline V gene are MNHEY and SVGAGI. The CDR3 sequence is CASNQAVGNQPQHF. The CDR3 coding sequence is TGTGCCAGCAACCAAGCGGTAGGTAATCAGCCCCAGCATTTT.

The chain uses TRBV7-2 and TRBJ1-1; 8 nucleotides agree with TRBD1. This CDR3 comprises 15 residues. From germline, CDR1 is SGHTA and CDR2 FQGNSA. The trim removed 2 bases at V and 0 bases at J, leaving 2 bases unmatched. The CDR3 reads CASSLYRGMNTEAFF. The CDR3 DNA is TGTGCCAGCAGCTTATACAGGGGGATGAACACTGAAGCTTTCTTT.

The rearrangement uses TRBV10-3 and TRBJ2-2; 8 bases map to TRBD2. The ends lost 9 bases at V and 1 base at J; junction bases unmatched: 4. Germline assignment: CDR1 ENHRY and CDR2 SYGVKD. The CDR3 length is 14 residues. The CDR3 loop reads CAITGTRNTGELFF. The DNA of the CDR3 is TGTGCCATTACCGGGACTAGGAACACCGGGGAGCTGTTTTTT.

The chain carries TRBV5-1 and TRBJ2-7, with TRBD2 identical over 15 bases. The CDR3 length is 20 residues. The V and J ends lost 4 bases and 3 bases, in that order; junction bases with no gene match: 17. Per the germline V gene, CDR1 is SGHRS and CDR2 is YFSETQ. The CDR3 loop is CASSPWTSGRARPLYYEQYF. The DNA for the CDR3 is TGCGCCAGCAGCCCTTGGACTAGCGGGAGGGCCAGGCCTCTCTACTACGAGCAGTACTTC.

For the CDR3, the DNA is TGTGCCAGCAGTTACTCCCCAAGGAGCGGGAGAGGGCAAGAGACCCAGTACTTC. Residues: CASSYSPRSGRGQETQYF. The chain employs TRBV6-2 or TRBV6-3 and TRBJ2-5; TRBD2 agrees at 8 bases. V dropped 0 bases and J dropped 2; count of bases not matched to a gene: 11. Looked up from germline, CDR1 is MNHEY and CDR2 is SVGEGT. The CDR3 covers 18 residues.

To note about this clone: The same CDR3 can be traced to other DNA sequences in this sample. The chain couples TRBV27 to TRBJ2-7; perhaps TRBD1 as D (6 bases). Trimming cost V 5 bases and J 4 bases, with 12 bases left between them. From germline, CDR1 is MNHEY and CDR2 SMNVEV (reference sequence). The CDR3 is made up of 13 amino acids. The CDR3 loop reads CASSLSTGYEQYF. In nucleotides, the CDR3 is TGTGCCAGCAGTCTAAGTACAGGGTACGAGCAGTACTTC.

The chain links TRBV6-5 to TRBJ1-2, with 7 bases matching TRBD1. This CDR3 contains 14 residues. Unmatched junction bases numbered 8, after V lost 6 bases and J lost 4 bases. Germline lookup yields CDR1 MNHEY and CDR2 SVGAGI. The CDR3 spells CASRRDSLPYGYTF. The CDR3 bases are TGTGCCAGCAGACGGGACAGCTTACCCTATGGCTACACCTTC.

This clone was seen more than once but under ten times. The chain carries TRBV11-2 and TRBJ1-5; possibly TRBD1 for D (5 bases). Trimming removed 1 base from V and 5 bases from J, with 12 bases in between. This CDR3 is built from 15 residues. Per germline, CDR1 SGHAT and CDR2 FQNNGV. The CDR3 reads CASSLGPTGYQPQHF. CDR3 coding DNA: TGTGCCAGCAGCTTAGGGCCCACAGGATATCAGCCCCAGCATTTT.

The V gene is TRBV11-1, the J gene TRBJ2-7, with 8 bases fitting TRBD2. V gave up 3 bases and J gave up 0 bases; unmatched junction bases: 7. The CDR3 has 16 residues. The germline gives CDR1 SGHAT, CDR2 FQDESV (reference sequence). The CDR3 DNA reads TGTGCCAGCAGCTTTCAAGCGGGAGACGTCTCCTACGAGCAGTACTTC. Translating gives CASSFQAGDVSYEQYF.

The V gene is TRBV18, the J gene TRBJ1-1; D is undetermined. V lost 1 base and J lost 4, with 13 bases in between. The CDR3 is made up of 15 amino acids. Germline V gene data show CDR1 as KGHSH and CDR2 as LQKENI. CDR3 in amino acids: CASSPRSAQSTEAFF. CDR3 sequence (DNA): TGTGCCAGCTCACCACGATCGGCACAGAGCACTGAAGCTTTCTTT.

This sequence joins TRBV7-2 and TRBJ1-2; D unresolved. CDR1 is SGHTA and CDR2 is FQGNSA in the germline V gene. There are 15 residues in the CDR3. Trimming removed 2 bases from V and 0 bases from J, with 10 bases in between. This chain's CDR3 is CASSLYFEANYGYTF. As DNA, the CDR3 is TGTGCCAGCAGCTTATATTTCGAGGCTAACTATGGCTACACCTTC.

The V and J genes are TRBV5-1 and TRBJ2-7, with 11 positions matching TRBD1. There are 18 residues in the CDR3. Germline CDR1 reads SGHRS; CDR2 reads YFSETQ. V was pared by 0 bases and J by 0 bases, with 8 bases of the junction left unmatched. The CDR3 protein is CASSLAWTGGDLSYEQYF. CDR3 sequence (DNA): TGCGCCAGCAGCTTGGCATGGACAGGGGGCGACCTCTCCTACGAGCAGTACTTC.

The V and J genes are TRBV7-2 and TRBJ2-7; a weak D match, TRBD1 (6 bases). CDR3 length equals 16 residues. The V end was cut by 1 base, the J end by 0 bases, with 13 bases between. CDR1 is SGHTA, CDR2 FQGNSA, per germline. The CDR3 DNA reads TGTGCCAGCAGCTTAGTCAGGGGTAAAAGCTCCTACGAGCAGTACTTC. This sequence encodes CASSLVRGKSSYEQYF.

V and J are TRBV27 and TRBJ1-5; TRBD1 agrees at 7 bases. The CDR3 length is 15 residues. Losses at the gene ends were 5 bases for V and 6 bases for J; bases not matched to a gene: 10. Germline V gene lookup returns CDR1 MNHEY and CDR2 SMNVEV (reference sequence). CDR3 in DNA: TGTGCCAGCAGTCCCCTGGGCAGGGGGGTTCAGCCCCAGCATTTT. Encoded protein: CASSPLGRGVQPQHF.

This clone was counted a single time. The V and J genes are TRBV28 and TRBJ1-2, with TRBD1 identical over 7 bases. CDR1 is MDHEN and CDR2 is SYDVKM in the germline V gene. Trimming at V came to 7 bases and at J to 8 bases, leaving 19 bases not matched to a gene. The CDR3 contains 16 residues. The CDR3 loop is CASTFYFQDRLRGYTF. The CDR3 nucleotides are TGTGCCAGCACCTTTTACTTTCAGGACAGGCTTCGGGGCTACACCTTC.

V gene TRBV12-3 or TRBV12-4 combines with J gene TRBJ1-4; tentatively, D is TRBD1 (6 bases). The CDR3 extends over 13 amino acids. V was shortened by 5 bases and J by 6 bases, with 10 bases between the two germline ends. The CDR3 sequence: CASSQQGDEKLFF. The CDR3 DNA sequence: TGTGCCAGCAGTCAACAGGGTGATGAAAAACTGTTTTTT.

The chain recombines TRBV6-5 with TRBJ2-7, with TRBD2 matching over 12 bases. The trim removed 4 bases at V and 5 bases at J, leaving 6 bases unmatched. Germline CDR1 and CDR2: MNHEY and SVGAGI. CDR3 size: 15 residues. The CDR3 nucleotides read TGTGCCAGCAGTTCCGAACTAGCGGGGGGCCACGAGCAGTACTTC. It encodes CASSSELAGGHEQYF.

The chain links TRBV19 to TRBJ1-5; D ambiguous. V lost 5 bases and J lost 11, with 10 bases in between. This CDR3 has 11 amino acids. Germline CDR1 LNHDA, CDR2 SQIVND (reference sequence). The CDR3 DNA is TGTGCCAGTAGTTCGCGGTATTCCCAGCATTTT. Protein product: CASSSRYSQHF.

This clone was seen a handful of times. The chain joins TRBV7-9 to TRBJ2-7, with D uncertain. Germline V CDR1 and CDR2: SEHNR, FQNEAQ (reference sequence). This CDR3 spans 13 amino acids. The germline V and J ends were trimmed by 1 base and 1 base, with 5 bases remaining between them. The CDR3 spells CASSLVRSYEQYF. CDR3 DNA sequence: TGTGCCAGCAGCTTAGTGAGGTCCTACGAGCAGTACTTC. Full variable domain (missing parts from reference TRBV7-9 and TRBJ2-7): DTGVSQNPRHKITKRGQNVTFRCDPISEHNRLYWYRQTLGQGPEFLTYFQNEAQLEKSRLLSDRFSAERPKGSFSTLEIQRTEQGDSAMYLCASSLVRSYEQYFGPGTRLTVT.

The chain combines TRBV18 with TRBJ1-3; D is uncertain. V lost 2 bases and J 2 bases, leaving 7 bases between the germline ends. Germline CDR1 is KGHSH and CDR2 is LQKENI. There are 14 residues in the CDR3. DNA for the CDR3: TGTGCCAGCTCACCAGGGAGACCTGGAAACACCATATATTTT. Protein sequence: CASSPGRPGNTIYF.

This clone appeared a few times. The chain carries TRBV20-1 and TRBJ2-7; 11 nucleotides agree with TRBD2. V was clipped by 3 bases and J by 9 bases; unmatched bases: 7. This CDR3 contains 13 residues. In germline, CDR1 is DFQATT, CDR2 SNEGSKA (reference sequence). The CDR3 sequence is CSASPLAGVWQYF. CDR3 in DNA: TGCAGTGCTAGTCCACTAGCGGGAGTTTGGCAGTACTTC.

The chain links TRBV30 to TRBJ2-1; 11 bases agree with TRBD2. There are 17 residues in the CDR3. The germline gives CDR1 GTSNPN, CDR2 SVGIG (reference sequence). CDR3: CALTSGKLAGSYNEQFF. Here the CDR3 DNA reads TGTGCTTTGACTAGCGGGAAACTTGCGGGCTCCTACAATGAGCAGTTCTTC.

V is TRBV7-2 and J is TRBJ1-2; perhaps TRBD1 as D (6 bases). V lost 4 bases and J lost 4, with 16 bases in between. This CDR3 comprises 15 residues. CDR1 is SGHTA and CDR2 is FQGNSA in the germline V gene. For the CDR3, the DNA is TGTGCCAGCAGCTCCCAAACAGGGATGGGCTATGGCTACACCTTC. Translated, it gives CASSSQTGMGYGYTF. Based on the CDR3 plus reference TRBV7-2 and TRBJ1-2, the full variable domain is GAGVSQSPSNKVTEKGKDVELRCDPISGHTALYWYRQSLGQGLEFLIYFQGNSAPDKSGLPSDRFSAERTGGSVSTLTIQRTQQEDSAVYLCASSSQTGMGYGYTFGSGTRLTVV.

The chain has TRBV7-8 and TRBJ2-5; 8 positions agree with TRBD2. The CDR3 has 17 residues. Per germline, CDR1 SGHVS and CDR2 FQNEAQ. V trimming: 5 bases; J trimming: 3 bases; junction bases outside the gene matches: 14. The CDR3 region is CASSLTQRESGEETQYF. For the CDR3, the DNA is TGTGCCAGCAGCCTTACCCAGCGGGAGTCAGGGGAAGAGACCCAGTACTTC.

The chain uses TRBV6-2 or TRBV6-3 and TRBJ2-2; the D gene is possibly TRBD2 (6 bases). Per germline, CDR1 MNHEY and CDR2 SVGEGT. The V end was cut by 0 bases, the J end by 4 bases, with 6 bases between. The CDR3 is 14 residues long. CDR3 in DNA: TGTGCCAGCAGTTACTCGACTAGCACCGGGGAGCTGTTTTTT. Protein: CASSYSTSTGELFF.

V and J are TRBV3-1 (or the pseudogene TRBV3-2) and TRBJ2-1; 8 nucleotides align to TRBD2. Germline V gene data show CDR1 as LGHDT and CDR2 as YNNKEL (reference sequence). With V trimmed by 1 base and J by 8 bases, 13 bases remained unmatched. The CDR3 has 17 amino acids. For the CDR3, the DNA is TGTGCCAGCAGCCAAGGTTTCCGACCGGGAGGGGGGGATGAGCAGTTCTTC. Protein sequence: CASSQGFRPGGGDEQFF.

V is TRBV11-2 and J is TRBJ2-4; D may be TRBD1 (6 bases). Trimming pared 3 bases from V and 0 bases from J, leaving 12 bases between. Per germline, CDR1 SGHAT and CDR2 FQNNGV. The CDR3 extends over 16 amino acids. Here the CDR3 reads CASSLWDTQAKNIQYF. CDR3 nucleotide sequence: TGTGCCAGCAGCTTGTGGGACACACAAGCCAAAAACATTCAGTACTTC.

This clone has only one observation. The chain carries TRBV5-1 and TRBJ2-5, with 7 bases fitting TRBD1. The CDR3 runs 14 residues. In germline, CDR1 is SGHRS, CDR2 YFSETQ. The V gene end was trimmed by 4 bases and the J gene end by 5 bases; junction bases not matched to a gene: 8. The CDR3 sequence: CASSRDSDMETQYF. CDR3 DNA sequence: TGCGCCAGCAGCCGGGACAGCGATATGGAGACCCAGTACTTC.

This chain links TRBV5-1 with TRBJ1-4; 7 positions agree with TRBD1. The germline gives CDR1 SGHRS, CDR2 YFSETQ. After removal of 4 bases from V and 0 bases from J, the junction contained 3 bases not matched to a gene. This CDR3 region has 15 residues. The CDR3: CASSPDRATNEKLFF. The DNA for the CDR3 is TGCGCCAGCAGCCCCGACAGGGCAACTAATGAAAAACTGTTTTTT.

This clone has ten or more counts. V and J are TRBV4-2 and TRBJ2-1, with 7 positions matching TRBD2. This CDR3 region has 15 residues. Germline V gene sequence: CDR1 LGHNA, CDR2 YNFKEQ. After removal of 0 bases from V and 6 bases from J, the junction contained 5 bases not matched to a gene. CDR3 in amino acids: CASSQDAGEPNEQFF. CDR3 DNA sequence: TGTGCCAGCAGCCAAGATGCGGGAGAACCCAATGAGCAGTTCTTC.